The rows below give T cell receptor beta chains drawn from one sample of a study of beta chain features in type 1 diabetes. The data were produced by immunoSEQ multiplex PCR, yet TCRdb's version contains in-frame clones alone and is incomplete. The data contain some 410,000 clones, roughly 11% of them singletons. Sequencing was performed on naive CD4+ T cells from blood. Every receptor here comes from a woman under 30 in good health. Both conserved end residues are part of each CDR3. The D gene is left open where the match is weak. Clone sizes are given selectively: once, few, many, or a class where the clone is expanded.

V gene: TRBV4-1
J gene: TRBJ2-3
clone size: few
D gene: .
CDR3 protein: CASSQGGGTDTQYF
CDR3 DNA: TGCGCCAGCAGCCAAGGTGGGGGGACAGATACGCAGTATTTT

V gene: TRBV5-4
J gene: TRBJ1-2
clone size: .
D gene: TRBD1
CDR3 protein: CASSPDRRGRGSGYTF
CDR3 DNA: TGTGCCAGCAGTCCAGACCGCAGGGGGCGAGGTAGTGGCTACACCTTC

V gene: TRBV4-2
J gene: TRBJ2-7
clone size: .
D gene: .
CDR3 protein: CASSQELVSYEQYF
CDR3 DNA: TGTGCCAGCAGCCAAGAACTAGTCTCCTACGAGCAGTACTTC

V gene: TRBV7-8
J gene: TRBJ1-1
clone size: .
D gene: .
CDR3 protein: CASSSRGGTEAFF
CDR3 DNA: TGTGCCAGCAGCTCCCGGGGGGGCACTGAAGCTTTCTTT

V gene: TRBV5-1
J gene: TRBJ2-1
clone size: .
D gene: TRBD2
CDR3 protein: CASSVSSGGRNEQFF
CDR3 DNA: TGCGCCAGCAGCGTCTCTAGCGGGGGAAGAAATGAGCAGTTCTTC

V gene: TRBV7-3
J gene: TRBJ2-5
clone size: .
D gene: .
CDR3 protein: CASSSRGRETQYF
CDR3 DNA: TGTGCCAGCAGCTCCAGGGGACGGGAGACCCAGTACTTC

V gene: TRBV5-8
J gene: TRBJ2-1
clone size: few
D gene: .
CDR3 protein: CASSRNRDTANEQFF
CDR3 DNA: TGTGCCAGCAGCCGAAACCGGGATACAGCGAATGAGCAGTTCTTC

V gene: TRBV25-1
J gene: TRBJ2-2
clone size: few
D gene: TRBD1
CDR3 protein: CASSDARTGTGELFF
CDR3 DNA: TGTGCCAGCAGTGACGCAAGGACAGGCACCGGGGAGCTGTTTTTT

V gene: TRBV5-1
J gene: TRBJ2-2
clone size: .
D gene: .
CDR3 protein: CASRDTGELFF
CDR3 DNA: TGCGCCAGCAGGGATACCGGGGAGCTGTTTTTT

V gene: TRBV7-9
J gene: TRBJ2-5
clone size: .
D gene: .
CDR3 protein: CASSLVGIQGYIETQYF
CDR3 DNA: TGTGCCAGCAGCTTAGTCGGTATCCAGGGGTATATTGAGACCCAGTACTTC

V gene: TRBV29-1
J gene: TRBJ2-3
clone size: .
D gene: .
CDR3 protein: CSVEGVPTSRGPDTQYF
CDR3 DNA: TGCAGCGTTGAAGGGGTTCCGACTAGCAGGGGACCAGATACGCAGTATTTT

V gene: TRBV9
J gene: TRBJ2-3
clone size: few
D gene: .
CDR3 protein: CASSEVAPDTQYF
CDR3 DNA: TGTGCCAGCAGCGAGGTAGCGCCAGATACGCAGTATTTT

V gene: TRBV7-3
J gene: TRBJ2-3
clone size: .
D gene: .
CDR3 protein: CASSLYTSTDTQYF
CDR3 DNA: TGTGCCAGCAGCTTATACACTAGCACAGATACGCAGTATTTT

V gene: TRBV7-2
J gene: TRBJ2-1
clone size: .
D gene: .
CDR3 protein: CASSPRAYNEQFF
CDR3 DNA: TGTGCCAGCAGCCCGAGGGCCTACAATGAGCAGTTCTTC

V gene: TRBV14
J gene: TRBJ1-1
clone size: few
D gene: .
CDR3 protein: CASSPYWGGNTEAFF
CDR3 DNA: TGTGCCAGCAGCCCATATTGGGGCGGGAACACTGAAGCTTTCTTT

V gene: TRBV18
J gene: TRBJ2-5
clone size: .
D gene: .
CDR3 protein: CASSSLSQETQYF
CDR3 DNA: TGTGCCAGCTCATCTCTCTCCCAAGAGACCCAGTACTTC

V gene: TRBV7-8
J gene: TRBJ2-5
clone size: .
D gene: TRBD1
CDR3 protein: CASSLYTGEQETQYF
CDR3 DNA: TGTGCCAGCAGCTTATATACAGGGGAACAAGAGACCCAGTACTTC

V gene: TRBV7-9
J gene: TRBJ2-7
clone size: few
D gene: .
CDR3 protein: CASGRGLGIEQYF
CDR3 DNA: TGTGCCAGCGGCAGGGGCTTAGGAATCGAGCAGTACTTC

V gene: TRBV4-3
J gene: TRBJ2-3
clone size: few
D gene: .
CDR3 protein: CASSRDGRNAKGGTQYF
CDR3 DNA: TGCGCCAGCAGCCGAGACGGGCGGAATGCGAAGGGTGGTACGCAGTATTTT

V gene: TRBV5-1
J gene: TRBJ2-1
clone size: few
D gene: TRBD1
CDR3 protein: CASSGNHRGSYNEQFF
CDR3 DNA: TGCGCCAGCAGCGGAAATCACAGGGGCTCCTACAATGAGCAGTTCTTC

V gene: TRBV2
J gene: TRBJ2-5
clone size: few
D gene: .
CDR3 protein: CASSSTVYQETQYF
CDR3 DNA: TGTGCCAGCTCCTCGACTGTATACCAAGAGACCCAGTACTTC

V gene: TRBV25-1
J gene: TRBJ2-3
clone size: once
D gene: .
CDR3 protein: CASREPGSDTQYF
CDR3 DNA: TGTGCCAGCAGGGAGCCGGGTTCCGATACGCAGTATTTT

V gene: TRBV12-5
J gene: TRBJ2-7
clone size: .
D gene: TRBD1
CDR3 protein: CASGITGTDYEQYF
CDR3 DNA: TGTGCTAGTGGTATCACCGGGACAGACTACGAGCAGTACTTC

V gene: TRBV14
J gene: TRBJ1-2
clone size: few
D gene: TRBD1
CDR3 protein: CASSLRQGTFDGYTF
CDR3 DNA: TGTGCCAGCAGCCTCCGACAGGGGACTTTCGATGGCTACACCTTC

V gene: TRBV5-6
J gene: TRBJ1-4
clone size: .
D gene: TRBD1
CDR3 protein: CASSLADRENEKLFF
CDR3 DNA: TGTGCCAGCAGCTTGGCTGACAGGGAGAATGAAAAACTGTTTTTT

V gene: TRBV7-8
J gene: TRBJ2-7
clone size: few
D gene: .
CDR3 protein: CASSPRDSAYEQYF
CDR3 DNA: TGTGCCAGCAGCCCCAGGGACTCGGCGTACGAGCAGTACTTC

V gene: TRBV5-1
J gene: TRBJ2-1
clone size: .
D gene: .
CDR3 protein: CASSLTNTYNEQFF
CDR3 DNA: TGCGCCAGCAGCCTAACGAATACTTACAATGAGCAGTTCTTC

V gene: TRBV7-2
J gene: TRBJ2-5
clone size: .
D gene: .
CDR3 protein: CASSLAGALETQYF
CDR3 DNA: TGTGCCAGCAGCTTAGCCGGGGCCCTCGAGACCCAGTACTTC

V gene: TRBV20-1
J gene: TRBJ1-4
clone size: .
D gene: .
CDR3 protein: CSAERGELFF
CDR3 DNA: TGCAGTGCTGAACGGGGAGAACTGTTTTTT

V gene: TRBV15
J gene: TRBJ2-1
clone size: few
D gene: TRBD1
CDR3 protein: CATSPRQGISYNEQFF
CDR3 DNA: TGTGCCACCAGCCCGCGACAGGGGATTTCCTACAATGAGCAGTTCTTC

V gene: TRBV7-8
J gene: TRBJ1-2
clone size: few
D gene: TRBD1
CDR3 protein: CASSFSGTGVYGYTF
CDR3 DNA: TGTGCCAGCAGCTTCAGCGGGACAGGCGTTTATGGCTACACCTTC

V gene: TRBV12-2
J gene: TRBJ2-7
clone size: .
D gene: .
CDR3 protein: CASYPGGRSNEQYF
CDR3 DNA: TGTGCAAGCTACCCAGGGGGGCGGTCTAATGAGCAGTACTTC

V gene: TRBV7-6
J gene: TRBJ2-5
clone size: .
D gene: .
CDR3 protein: CASSLDSYLQETQYF
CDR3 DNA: TGTGCCAGCAGCCTAGACAGTTACCTCCAAGAGACCCAGTACTTC

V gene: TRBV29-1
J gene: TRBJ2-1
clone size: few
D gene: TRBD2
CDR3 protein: CSLRGFYNEQFF
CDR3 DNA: TGCAGCCTGCGGGGGTTCTACAATGAGCAGTTCTTC

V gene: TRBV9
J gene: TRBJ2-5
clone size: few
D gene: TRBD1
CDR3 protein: CASSVGQGFGETQYF
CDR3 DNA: TGTGCCAGCAGCGTAGGACAGGGGTTTGGGGAGACCCAGTACTTC

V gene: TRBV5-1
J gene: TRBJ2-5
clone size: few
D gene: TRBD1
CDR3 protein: CASSPGQGPQETQYF
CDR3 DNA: TGCGCCAGCAGTCCGGGACAGGGACCCCAAGAGACCCAGTACTTC

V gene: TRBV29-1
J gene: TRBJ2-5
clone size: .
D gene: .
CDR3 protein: CSVQGEGETQYF
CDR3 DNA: TGCAGCGTACAGGGGGAGGGCGAGACCCAGTACTTC

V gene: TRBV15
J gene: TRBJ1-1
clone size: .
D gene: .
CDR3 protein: CATSLTGPRAFF
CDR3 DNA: TGTGCCACCAGCCTGACAGGCCCCCGGGCTTTCTTT

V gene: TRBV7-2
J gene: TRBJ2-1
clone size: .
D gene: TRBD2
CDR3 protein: CASRLPGAGGRNEQFF
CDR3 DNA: TGTGCCAGCCGCTTGCCTGGGGCGGGGGGGCGTAATGAGCAGTTCTTC

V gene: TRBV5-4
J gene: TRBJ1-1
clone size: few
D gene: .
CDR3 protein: CATRGRENTEAFF
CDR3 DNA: TGTGCCACCCGAGGTCGGGAAAACACTGAAGCTTTCTTT

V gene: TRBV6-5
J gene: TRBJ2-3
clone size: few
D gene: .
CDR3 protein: CASSLADTSTDTQYF
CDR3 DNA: TGTGCCAGCAGTTTAGCGGATACTAGCACAGATACGCAGTATTTT

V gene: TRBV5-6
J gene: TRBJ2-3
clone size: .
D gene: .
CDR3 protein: CASSLIARGTDTQYF
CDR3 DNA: TGTGCCAGCAGCTTGATTGCCAGGGGCACAGATACGCAGTATTTT

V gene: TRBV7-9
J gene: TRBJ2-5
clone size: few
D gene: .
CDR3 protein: CASSWGTVQETQYF
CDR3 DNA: TGTGCCAGCAGCTGGGGGACGGTACAAGAGACCCAGTACTTC